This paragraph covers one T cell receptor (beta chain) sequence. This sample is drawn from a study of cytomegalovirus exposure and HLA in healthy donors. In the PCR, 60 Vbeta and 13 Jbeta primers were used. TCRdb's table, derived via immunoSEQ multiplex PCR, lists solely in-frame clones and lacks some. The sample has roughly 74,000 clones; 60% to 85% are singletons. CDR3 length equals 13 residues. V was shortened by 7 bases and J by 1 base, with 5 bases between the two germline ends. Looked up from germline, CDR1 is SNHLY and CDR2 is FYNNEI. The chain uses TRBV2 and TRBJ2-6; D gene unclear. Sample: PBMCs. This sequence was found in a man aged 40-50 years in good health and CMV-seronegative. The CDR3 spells CASTGSGANVLTF. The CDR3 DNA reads TGTGCCAGCACCGGTTCTGGGGCCAACGTCCTGACTTTC.